These 24 T cell receptor beta chains originate from one sample sequenced in a study of CD8+ T cells in alopecia areata. The authors sorted pooled cutaneous lymph node cells using CD4, CD8alpha, NKG2D, NKG2ACE and other markers. Following extraction, RNA underwent reverse transcription to cDNA, which served as the sequencing template. Sequencing was performed with immunoSEQ multiplex PCR; in TCRdb, only in-frame clones are kept and a portion is missing. This sample carries about 300,000 clones, none of them present only once. The sample taken for sequencing was CD4+ T cells sorted from a lymph node. The receptors originated from a C3H/HeJ mouse with alopecia areata. The strain's MHC: H2-k.

On this clone: Mouse germline and gene names are used. The CDR3 is cut off 4 residues early in the read; its end comes from the germline J gene. The rearrangement links TRBV14 to TRBJ2-5; possible D gene TRBD2, 6 bases. The V end was cut by 4 bases, the J end by 2 bases, with 11 bases between. Germline values: CDR1 SGHDT, CDR2 FRDEAV. The CDR3 runs 14 residues. The part of the CDR3 DNA that was read is TGTGCCAGCAGTCCTGGGGCCTTCCAAGAC. Translated, it gives CASSPGAFQD. The complete CDR3 sequence is CASSPGAFQDTQYF. Filled out from reference TRBV14 and TRBJ2-5, the complete variable domain reads EAGVTQSPRYAVLQEGQAVSFWCDPISGHDTLYWYQQPRDQGPQLLVYFRDEAVIDNSQLPSDRFSAVRPKGTNSTLKIQSAKQGDTATYLCASSPGAFQDTQYFGPGTRLLVL.

This clone has a handful of counts. All gene names here are mouse names. This CDR3 is CASSQEGDKNYAEQFF. Incomplete CDR3 DNA: TGTGCCAGCAGCCAAGAGGGGGACAAAAACTATGCT. V gene TRBV5 combines with J gene TRBJ2-1, with D tentatively TRBD1 (6 bases). The read falls 4 residues short of the CDR3 end, and the missing part is taken from the germline J gene. The V and J ends lost 0 bases and 1 base respectively, with 10 bases between them. There are 16 residues in the CDR3. CDR1 is LGHNA and CDR2 is YNLKQL in the germline V gene (reference sequence).

This clone was seen more than once but under ten times. The genes and germline here are from mouse. The missing CDR3 end, 4 residues past where the read stops, is filled in from the germline J gene. The genes are TRBV13-1 and TRBJ2-2, with a tentative D call TRBD1 (5 bases). V lost 1 base, J lost 2 bases, and 12 bases lay in between. CDR3 length: 16 amino acids. Germline loops: CDR1 NSHNY, CDR2 SYGAGN. The covered CDR3 bases are TGTGCCAGCAGTGATCGGTCAGGGAGGAACACCGGG. Protein product: CASSDRSGRNTG. The whole CDR3 protein reads CASSDRSGRNTGQLYF.

Points on this clone: A much more abundant neighbour one base away suggests this may be a read error. Genes here carry mouse names. The sequence runs out 4 residues before the end of the CDR3; the remainder is reconstructed from the germline J gene. This chain uses TRBV14 with TRBJ1-2; TRBD1 aligns across 7 bases. This CDR3 comprises 12 residues. Germline assignment: CDR1 SGHDT and CDR2 FRDEAV. Incomplete CDR3 DNA: TGTGCCAGCAGTATAGACAGGGAC. Translating gives CASSIDRD. Given in full, the CDR3 is CASSIDRDDYTF.

On this clone: Gene names refer to mouse genes. From the germline J gene comes the end of the CDR3, since the read stops 4 residues before it. The same CDR3 is also encoded by other DNA sequences in this sample. The rearrangement joins TRBV13-1 to TRBJ2-5; D perhaps matches TRBD2 (6 bases). This CDR3 region has 15 residues. Germline CDR1 is NSHNY and CDR2 is SYGAGN. Trimming took 0 bases from V and 0 from J, leaving 8 bases between them. The CDR3 region is CASSDVGGNQDTQYF. CDR3 bases read: TGTGCCAGCAGTGATGTCGGGGGGAACCAAGAC.

At least ten counts were recorded for this clone. Gene names are the mouse ones. The read gets to within 4 residues of the CDR3 end, and the germline J gene fills in the rest. In the same sample, other DNA sequences code for this CDR3. The rearrangement uses TRBV1 and TRBJ2-3, with D perhaps matching TRBD1 (6 bases). CDR3 length: 14 residues. V was trimmed by 4 bases and J by 0 bases, leaving 8 bases between them. Germline CDR1 is NSQYPW and CDR2 is LRSPGD (reference sequence). CDR3 protein: CTCSDQGSAETLYF. CDR3 bases read: TGCACCTGCAGTGATCAGGGGAGTGCAGAA.

On this clone itself: Gene names and germline match the mouse. The read terminates 4 residues before the CDR3 end, so the remaining end is supplied by the germline J gene. The V gene is TRBV12-1, the J gene TRBJ2-5, with D possibly being TRBD1 (6 bases). CDR1 and CDR2 from the germline V gene are SGHSN and HYEKVE. The ends were cut back, 2 bases at V and 0 bases at J, with 8 bases in the middle. This CDR3 spans 14 amino acids. The CDR3 here is CASSPGTNQDTQYF. The CDR3 DNA, read in part, is TGTGCCAGCTCTCCTGGGACAAACCAAGAC.

In the case of this clone: The listed genes are named as in mouse. The read is 4 residues too short to cover the CDR3 end, so that end is filled in from the germline J gene. The V call is TRBV5, the J call TRBJ1-2; TRBD1 matches 7 bases. Trimming cost V 4 bases and J 4 bases; bases outside gene matches: 6. Germline V gene data show CDR1 as LGHNA and CDR2 as YNLKQL (reference sequence). The CDR3 is 14 amino acids. CDR3 bases read: TGTGCCAGCAGCCCCTACAGGGGTGGCTCC. This gives the protein CASSPYRGGS. The entire CDR3 is CASSPYRGGSDYTF.

Of note for this clone: Here the gene names and germline are mouse. The read terminates 4 residues ahead of where the CDR3 ends, so the germline J gene completes it. The V call is TRBV31, the J call TRBJ2-2, with D perhaps matching TRBD2 (5 bases). The V end lost 0 bases, the J end lost 1 base, and 9 bases lay between the germline ends. In germline, CDR1 is GKSSPN, CDR2 SITVG. The CDR3 length is 15 residues. The CDR3 reads CAWSLAGRNTGQLYF. The CDR3 bases that were read are TGTGCCTGGAGTCTAGCTGGGAGAAACACCGGG.

This clone was seen more than once but under ten times. The germline and genes are mouse ones. Read coverage stops 4 residues before the CDR3 terminus; the germline J gene supplies the remainder. Other DNA sequences in the same sample also yield this CDR3. The chain couples TRBV13-3 to TRBJ1-1, with 7 bases identical to TRBD1. Trimming took 6 bases from V and 0 from J; bases not matched to a gene: 5. Germline V gene lookup returns CDR1 NNHDY and CDR2 SYVADS. The CDR3 has 14 residues. The CDR3 protein is CASNRDSANTEVFF. CDR3 bases read: TGTGCCAGCAACCGGGACAGTGCAAACACA.

With respect to this clone: Gene labels here are mouse ones. The missing CDR3 end, 4 residues past where the read stops, is filled in from the germline J gene. The chain carries TRBV2 and TRBJ2-7; 8 bases line up with TRBD1. V gave up 1 base and J gave up 3 bases; unmatched junction bases: 2. Per the germline V gene, CDR1 is LGHNA and CDR2 is YSYQKL. The CDR3 is 14 residues long. The CDR3 sequence is CASSQATGDYEQYF. CDR3 DNA (partial): TGTGCCAGCAGCCAAGCGACAGGGGACTAT.

This clone was counted between two and nine times. Mouse germline and gene names are used. The read ends 4 residues early relative to the CDR3; the germline J gene fills the gap. The chain employs TRBV31 and TRBJ2-1, with D tentatively TRBD1 (7 bases). Germline values: CDR1 GKSSPN, CDR2 SITVG. The CDR3 has 12 residues. The CDR3 is CAWSQGAPEQFF. The part of the CDR3 DNA that was read is TGTGCCTGGAGTCAGGGGGCGCCT.

This clone appeared a few times. Mouse gene names apply. The read comes to an end 4 residues before the CDR3 does, leaving the germline J gene to fill in the end. Distinct nucleotide sequences in the sample also encode this CDR3. The chain carries TRBV13-3 and TRBJ2-5; no firm D call. V dropped 2 bases and J dropped 3 bases, with 7 bases sitting between them. CDR3 length equals 13 residues. Germline CDR1 reads NNHDY; CDR2 reads SYVADS. CDR3 protein: CASSDEQQDTQYF. Partial CDR3 DNA: TGTGCCAGCAGTGACGAACAACAAGAC.

Points on this clone: Mouse germline and gene names are used. CDR3 DNA (partial): TGTGCCTGGAGTCCACAAAAC. This gives the protein CAWSPQN. The whole CDR3 reads CAWSPQNTLYF. The rearrangement joins TRBV31 to TRBJ2-4; D uncertain. The read gets to within 4 residues of the CDR3 end, and the germline J gene fills in the rest. CDR3 length equals 11 residues. CDR1 is GKSSPN and CDR2 is SITVG in the germline V gene. Trimming stripped 1 base from V and 3 bases from J, with 2 bases between.

Notes on this clone: Gene names and germline match the mouse. The CDR3 end is not reached by the read, which stops 4 residues before it; the germline J gene fills it in. The same CDR3 can be traced to other DNA sequences in this sample. This chain joins TRBV1 and TRBJ2-7; 13 bases line up with TRBD2. Germline CDR1 NSQYPW, CDR2 LRSPGD (reference sequence). CDR3 length: 14 residues. The part of the CDR3 DNA that was read is TGCACCTGCAGTGCGGGGACTGGGGGGGAT. It codes for CTCSAGTGGD. The CDR3 as a whole reads CTCSAGTGGDEQYF.

This clone was picked up a small number of times. These gene names are mouse names. The CDR3 is cut off 4 residues early in the read; its end comes from the germline J gene. V usage is TRBV1 and J usage is TRBJ1-2, with D unresolved. CDR1 and CDR2 from the germline V gene are NSQYPW and LRSPGD (reference sequence). The CDR3 is 14 amino acids. The V end was cut by 0 bases, the J end by 1 base, with 6 bases between. The CDR3 sequence: CTCSADHRNSDYTF. CDR3 bases read: TGCACCTGCAGTGCAGATCACAGAAACTCC.

Comments on this clone: The gene names here belong to mouse. The missing CDR3 end, 4 residues past where the read stops, is filled in from the germline J gene. The gene calls are TRBV5 and TRBJ2-1, with D maybe TRBD1 (6 bases). V was clipped by 1 base and J by 3 bases, with 10 bases between them. From germline, CDR1 is LGHNA and CDR2 YNLKQL (reference sequence). The CDR3 runs to 15 residues. The CDR3 spells CASSQARDTYAEQFF. The sequenced part of the CDR3 DNA is TGTGCCAGCAGCCAAGCCCGGGACACCTATGCT.

This clone showed up many times. Gene names denote mouse genes. Incomplete CDR3 DNA: TGTGCCAGCACGGACATCTAT. It encodes CASTDIY. The CDR3, in full, reads CASTDIYEQYF. This chain uses TRBV19 with TRBJ2-7, with D tentatively TRBD1 (5 bases). Read data end 4 residues before the CDR3 end; the end is taken from the germline J gene. Per the germline V gene, CDR1 is FNHDT and CDR2 is SITEND (reference sequence). Trimming shortened V by 6 bases and J by 3 bases, and 7 bases separated the two germline ends. The CDR3 is 11 residues long.

This clone has only a few counts. Each gene name is a mouse one. With the read ending 4 residues before the CDR3 end, the germline J gene is used to fill in that end. This chain connects TRBV1 to TRBJ2-7, with 8 bases fitting TRBD1. V lost 0 bases and J lost 3; bases outside the gene matches: 1. CDR1 is NSQYPW, CDR2 LRSPGD, per germline (reference sequence). The CDR3 covers 14 residues. CDR3 bases read: TGCACCTGCAGTGCAGATGACAGGGGCTAT. Its protein product is CTCSADDRGY. The CDR3 in its entirety is CTCSADDRGYEQYF.

This clone was counted between two and nine times. The gene names here belong to mouse. The read comes to an end 4 residues before the CDR3 does, leaving the germline J gene to fill in the end. The sample has other DNA sequences that encode this CDR3 too. The genes are TRBV5 and TRBJ2-2; D is perhaps TRBD1 (7 bases). This CDR3 is 16 amino acids long. V lost 0 bases and J 3 bases, leaving 11 bases between the germline ends. Germline CDR1 LGHNA, CDR2 YNLKQL (reference sequence). The CDR3 loop is CASSQERGRDTGQLYF. The covered CDR3 bases are TGTGCCAGCAGCCAAGAGAGGGGGCGGGACACCGGG.

Points on this clone: The germline and genes are mouse ones. The sequenced part of the CDR3 DNA is TGTGCCAGCGGTGACAGGGCAAACTATGCT. Translated, it gives CASGDRANYA. The CDR3 as a whole reads CASGDRANYAEQFF. The chain links TRBV13-2 to TRBJ2-1; possibly TRBD1 for D (5 bases). The read comes to an end 4 residues before the CDR3 does, leaving the germline J gene to fill in the end. V gave up 2 bases and J gave up 1 base, with 7 bases separating them. Per the germline V gene, CDR1 is NNHNN and CDR2 is SYGAGS (reference sequence). The CDR3 is made up of 14 amino acids.

This clone has a count of ten or more. Mouse germline and gene names are used. The CDR3 end falls 4 residues outside the read, so it is completed with the germline J gene. The same CDR3 arises from other DNA sequences in this sample as well. The chain links TRBV13-1 to TRBJ1-2; D possibly corresponds to TRBD1 (5 bases). Between the trimmed V and J ends, which lost 3 bases and 0 bases, there was a span of 9 bases. Per the germline V gene, CDR1 is NSHNY and CDR2 is SYGAGN. The CDR3 has 14 amino acids. CDR3 DNA, as far as it was read: TGTGCCAGCAGTGGGCAGGGTCCAAACTCC. It is translated as CASSGQGPNS. The full CDR3 is CASSGQGPNSDYTF.

This clone was observed many times. Genes and germline come from the mouse. CDR3 DNA (partial): TGTGCCAGCTCTCTCCAGACAGGGGGAGGCTCC. This sequence encodes CASSLQTGGGS. The whole CDR3 protein is CASSLQTGGGSDYTF. The chain employs TRBV12-1 and TRBJ1-2, with TRBD1 matching 9 bases. The missing CDR3 end, 4 residues past where the read stops, is filled in from the germline J gene. Germline CDR1 is SGHSN and CDR2 is HYEKVE. The CDR3 runs to 15 residues. After removal of 0 bases from V and 4 bases from J, the junction contained 5 bases not matched to a gene.

As to this clone: This may stem from a read error, because a much larger clone lies one nucleotide away. Gene and germline names: mouse. The CDR3 end is not reached by the read, which stops 4 residues before it; the germline J gene fills it in. Other DNA variants within this sample encode the same CDR3. The chain links TRBV13-3 to TRBJ1-2; the match to TRBD1 covers 7 bases. Germline lookup yields CDR1 NNHDY and CDR2 SYVADS. Trimming cost V 4 bases and J 0 bases; bases outside gene matches: 3. The CDR3 has 14 amino acids. The DNA read from the CDR3 is TGTGCCAGCAGTCCTCAGGGGGCAAACTCC. The encoded protein is CASSPQGANS. The complete CDR3 sequence is CASSPQGANSDYTF.